These T cell receptor beta chains were read from a single sample in a study of blood T cell repertoires in COVID-19. Assay used: immunoSEQ multiplex PCR; TCRdb lists only in-frame clones, some missing. Of over 50,000 clones in the sample, around 80% were seen once. The specimen was peripheral blood. The receptor source for this set is a man of 80 years or more with acute or convalescent COVID-19. Each CDR3 is given with its conserved first and last residue. Fields, in order: V gene, J gene, CDR3 length, clone size, D gene, CDR3 DNA, CDR3 protein. A D gene is named only where the DNA matches it firmly. Only part of the rows carry a size: once, few, many, or a class if the clone is expanded.

V gene: TRBV5-6
J gene: TRBJ1-1
CDR3 length: 12
clone size: once
D gene: TRBD1
CDR3 DNA: TGTGCCAGCAGCCGCGGGACAGCCCGTCCTTTCTTT
CDR3 protein: CASSRGTARPFF

V gene: TRBV10-3
J gene: TRBJ1-2
CDR3 length: 14
clone size: NA
D gene: NA
CDR3 DNA: TGTGCCATCAGTGCCCCTCCCGACAGTGATGGCTACACCTTC
CDR3 protein: CAISAPPDSDGYTF

V gene: TRBV7-9
J gene: TRBJ2-5
CDR3 length: 13
clone size: NA
D gene: NA
CDR3 DNA: TGTGCCAGCAGCTTAGCGCGGGCGGAGGTCCAGTACTTC
CDR3 protein: CASSLARAEVQYF

V gene: TRBV4-3
J gene: TRBJ2-3
CDR3 length: 18
clone size: NA
D gene: TRBD2
CDR3 DNA: TGCGCCAGCAGCCAAGCCACAGGCGGGGGGGCGGATGGAGATACGCAGTATTTT
CDR3 protein: CASSQATGGGADGDTQYF

V gene: TRBV3-1/TRBV3-2
J gene: TRBJ1-1
CDR3 length: 14
clone size: NA
D gene: NA
CDR3 DNA: TGTGCCAGCAGCCAAGGGCGGGAGAACACTGAAGCTTTCTTT
CDR3 protein: CASSQGRENTEAFF

V gene: TRBV28
J gene: TRBJ1-5
CDR3 length: 15
clone size: NA
D gene: NA
CDR3 DNA: TGTGCCAGCAGTCCTGCCTCAGGGGGCAATCAGCCCCAGCATTTT
CDR3 protein: CASSPASGGNQPQHF

V gene: TRBV7-8
J gene: TRBJ2-5
CDR3 length: 15
clone size: once
D gene: TRBD2
CDR3 DNA: TGTGCCAGCAGCCCCCAAGCGGGGCGCCAAGAGACCCAGTACTTC
CDR3 protein: CASSPQAGRQETQYF

V gene: TRBV4-2
J gene: TRBJ2-1
CDR3 length: 16
clone size: NA
D gene: TRBD1
CDR3 DNA: TGTGCCAGCAGCCCAACCCGGGACAGGGCGCCAGATGAGCAGTTCTTC
CDR3 protein: CASSPTRDRAPDEQFF

V gene: TRBV5-5
J gene: TRBJ2-6
CDR3 length: 19
clone size: NA
D gene: TRBD1
CDR3 DNA: TGTGCCAGCAGCATACTTCCGGGACAGGGGGTTTCTGGGGCCAACGTCCTGACTTTC
CDR3 protein: CASSILPGQGVSGANVLTF

V gene: TRBV10-3
J gene: TRBJ2-7
CDR3 length: 14
clone size: NA
D gene: NA
CDR3 DNA: TGTGCCATCAGTGAGGGCGGGCAGTCCTACGAGCAGTACTTC
CDR3 protein: CAISEGGQSYEQYF

V gene: TRBV5-6
J gene: TRBJ2-3
CDR3 length: 19
clone size: NA
D gene: TRBD2
CDR3 DNA: TGTGCCAGCAGCTTTTTATATGCTAGCGGGGGGGAGCAGGGAGATACGCAGTATTTT
CDR3 protein: CASSFLYASGGEQGDTQYF

V gene: TRBV3-1/TRBV3-2
J gene: TRBJ2-1
CDR3 length: 13
clone size: NA
D gene: TRBD2
CDR3 DNA: TGTGCCAGCAGCTTCCCCCAAGCGGGAGCTATGTTCTTC
CDR3 protein: CASSFPQAGAMFF

V gene: TRBV28
J gene: TRBJ2-7
CDR3 length: 15
clone size: NA
D gene: TRBD2
CDR3 DNA: TGTGCCAGCAGGCAAACTAGCGGGAGGGCCTACGAGCAGTACTTC
CDR3 protein: CASRQTSGRAYEQYF

V gene: TRBV18
J gene: TRBJ2-2
CDR3 length: 15
clone size: NA
D gene: TRBD1
CDR3 DNA: TGTGCCAGCTCCCAGGGACAGGGAGGCGCCGGGGAGCTGTTTTTT
CDR3 protein: CASSQGQGGAGELFF

V gene: TRBV27
J gene: TRBJ2-5
CDR3 length: 13
clone size: NA
D gene: TRBD1
CDR3 DNA: TGTGCCAGCAGACCGGGACAGGGAGTAATTGCGTACTTC
CDR3 protein: CASRPGQGVIAYF

V gene: TRBV7-9
J gene: TRBJ1-4
CDR3 length: 15
clone size: NA
D gene: NA
CDR3 DNA: TGTGCCAGCAGCCCCCGACTTAGTGCGGATGAAAAACTGTTTTTT
CDR3 protein: CASSPRLSADEKLFF

V gene: TRBV2
J gene: TRBJ2-7
CDR3 length: 13
clone size: NA
D gene: NA
CDR3 DNA: TGTGCCAGCAGTGAAGAACCACTTTCCCGGCAGTACTTC
CDR3 protein: CASSEEPLSRQYF

V gene: TRBV4-3
J gene: TRBJ2-7
CDR3 length: 16
clone size: NA
D gene: NA
CDR3 DNA: TGCGCCAGCAGCCAAGATCTGGAGGGGGGGGCTGGCGAGCAGTACTTC
CDR3 protein: CASSQDLEGGAGEQYF

V gene: TRBV29-1
J gene: TRBJ1-5
CDR3 length: 12
clone size: once
D gene: NA
CDR3 DNA: TGCAGCGTTACGGAGGGAGATCAGCCCCAGCATTTT
CDR3 protein: CSVTEGDQPQHF

V gene: TRBV28
J gene: TRBJ1-1
CDR3 length: 12
clone size: NA
D gene: NA
CDR3 DNA: TGTGCCAGCAGTTTACGGTACACTGAAGCTTTCTTT
CDR3 protein: CASSLRYTEAFF

V gene: TRBV5-1
J gene: TRBJ1-1
CDR3 length: 15
clone size: NA
D gene: NA
CDR3 DNA: TGCGCCAGCAGCTTGGGGGGACAACAGAACACTGAAGCTTTCTTT
CDR3 protein: CASSLGGQQNTEAFF

V gene: TRBV2
J gene: TRBJ2-2
CDR3 length: 15
clone size: NA
D gene: NA
CDR3 DNA: TGTGCCAGCAGTGAAATGCAGTCTTGGACCGGGGAGCTGTTTTTT
CDR3 protein: CASSEMQSWTGELFF

V gene: TRBV2
J gene: TRBJ1-3
CDR3 length: 12
clone size: NA
D gene: NA
CDR3 DNA: TGTGCCAGCAGGACCCGAGGCCACACCATATATTTT
CDR3 protein: CASRTRGHTIYF

V gene: TRBV5-1
J gene: TRBJ2-1
CDR3 length: 16
clone size: NA
D gene: NA
CDR3 DNA: TGCGCCAGCAGCCCAGGGGGGGGGACTAGGATGGTTGAGCAGTTCTTC
CDR3 protein: CASSPGGGTRMVEQFF

V gene: TRBV20-1
J gene: TRBJ1-4
CDR3 length: 11
clone size: many
D gene: NA
CDR3 DNA: TGCAGTGCTAGAGATCCAGGGAAACTGTTTTTT
CDR3 protein: CSARDPGKLFF

V gene: TRBV2
J gene: TRBJ1-4
CDR3 length: 13
clone size: NA
D gene: NA
CDR3 DNA: TGTGCCAGCACCGGACAGCTTGTGGAAAAACTGTTTTTT
CDR3 protein: CASTGQLVEKLFF

V gene: TRBV7-8
J gene: TRBJ1-2
CDR3 length: 14
clone size: few
D gene: TRBD1
CDR3 DNA: TGTGCCAGCAGCTTGGGACAGGGGGCATTCGGCTACACCTTC
CDR3 protein: CASSLGQGAFGYTF

V gene: TRBV10-3
J gene: TRBJ2-7
CDR3 length: 18
clone size: NA
D gene: TRBD1
CDR3 DNA: TGTGCCATCAGTGAGTCTTGGACAGGGGGTCAACTTAACTACGAGCAGTACTTC
CDR3 protein: CAISESWTGGQLNYEQYF

V gene: TRBV9
J gene: TRBJ2-2
CDR3 length: 17
clone size: once
D gene: NA
CDR3 DNA: TGTGCCAGCAGCCCACGCATGGGGCGACTCGTGGCCGGGGAGCTGTTTTTT
CDR3 protein: CASSPRMGRLVAGELFF

V gene: TRBV4-3
J gene: TRBJ2-1
CDR3 length: 17
clone size: NA
D gene: TRBD1
CDR3 DNA: TGCGCCAGCAGCCAACCCCCCGGGACAGCAACCTACAATGAGCAGTTCTTC
CDR3 protein: CASSQPPGTATYNEQFF

V gene: TRBV7-9
J gene: TRBJ2-3
CDR3 length: 15
clone size: NA
D gene: TRBD1
CDR3 DNA: TGTGCCAGCAGCCAGACCGGGACAGGGGCCGATACGCAGTATTTT
CDR3 protein: CASSQTGTGADTQYF

V gene: TRBV10-3
J gene: TRBJ2-5
CDR3 length: 14
clone size: NA
D gene: TRBD2
CDR3 DNA: TGTGCCATCCGAAGCGGGGGGGCCGGGGAGACCCAGTACTTC
CDR3 protein: CAIRSGGAGETQYF

V gene: TRBV29-1
J gene: TRBJ1-1
CDR3 length: 13
clone size: NA
D gene: TRBD1
CDR3 DNA: TGCAGCGGACGACAGGGTATGAACACTGAAGCTTTCTTT
CDR3 protein: CSGRQGMNTEAFF

V gene: TRBV9
J gene: TRBJ1-3
CDR3 length: 14
clone size: NA
D gene: NA
CDR3 DNA: TGTGCCAGCAGCGTAGCGCAGGGGAGGGACACCATATATTTT
CDR3 protein: CASSVAQGRDTIYF

V gene: TRBV3-1/TRBV3-2
J gene: TRBJ2-1
CDR3 length: 14
clone size: NA
D gene: NA
CDR3 DNA: TGTGCCAGCAGCCAAGTATCTAGCTACAATGAGCAGTTCTTC
CDR3 protein: CASSQVSSYNEQFF

V gene: TRBV19
J gene: TRBJ2-3
CDR3 length: 13
clone size: NA
D gene: NA
CDR3 DNA: TGTGCCAGTAGTATAGGCGTGGTTGGTACGCAGTATTTT
CDR3 protein: CASSIGVVGTQYF

V gene: TRBV4-3
J gene: TRBJ1-4
CDR3 length: 16
clone size: few
D gene: TRBD1
CDR3 DNA: TGCGCCAGCAGCCAAGATGGTCGGACAGGGGTTGAAAAACTGTTTTTT
CDR3 protein: CASSQDGRTGVEKLFF

V gene: TRBV9
J gene: TRBJ1-2
CDR3 length: 15
clone size: NA
D gene: TRBD1
CDR3 DNA: TGTGCCAGCAGCTTCACAGGGGGAATAGGCTATGGCTACACCTTC
CDR3 protein: CASSFTGGIGYGYTF

V gene: TRBV12-5
J gene: TRBJ2-1
CDR3 length: 14
clone size: NA
D gene: TRBD1
CDR3 DNA: TGTGCTAGTGGTCCGGGACAGGGTGCCAATGAGCAGTTCTTC
CDR3 protein: CASGPGQGANEQFF

V gene: TRBV5-1
J gene: TRBJ1-1
CDR3 length: 14
clone size: NA
D gene: TRBD1
CDR3 DNA: TGCGCCAGCAGCTGGGACAGGGGGAACACTGAAGCTTTCTTT
CDR3 protein: CASSWDRGNTEAFF

V gene: TRBV11-3
J gene: TRBJ1-1
CDR3 length: 13
clone size: NA
D gene: NA
CDR3 DNA: TGTGCCAGCAGCTTAAACAGAAACACTGAAGCTTTCTTT
CDR3 protein: CASSLNRNTEAFF

V gene: TRBV9
J gene: TRBJ1-2
CDR3 length: 14
clone size: NA
D gene: NA
CDR3 DNA: TGTGCCAGCAGCGTAGGGACAGAAGACTATGGCTACACCTTC
CDR3 protein: CASSVGTEDYGYTF

V gene: TRBV4-3
J gene: TRBJ1-1
CDR3 length: 17
clone size: NA
D gene: TRBD1
CDR3 DNA: TGCGCCAGCAGCCAAGTTACAGGGGGACTTATGAACACTGAAGCTTTCTTT
CDR3 protein: CASSQVTGGLMNTEAFF

V gene: TRBV7-2
J gene: TRBJ1-1
CDR3 length: 15
clone size: NA
D gene: NA
CDR3 DNA: TGTGCCAGCAGCTTAGATTGGGGGGGCAACACTGAAGCTTTCTTT
CDR3 protein: CASSLDWGGNTEAFF

V gene: TRBV30
J gene: TRBJ1-1
CDR3 length: 11
clone size: NA
D gene: NA
CDR3 DNA: TGTGCCTGGAGGTTTGAGGCTGGGGCTTTCTTT
CDR3 protein: CAWRFEAGAFF

V gene: TRBV27
J gene: TRBJ2-3
CDR3 length: 16
clone size: many
D gene: NA
CDR3 DNA: TGTGCCAGCAGTTTATCATGGGGCAGGGGTGGTGATACGCAGTATTTT
CDR3 protein: CASSLSWGRGGDTQYF

V gene: TRBV18
J gene: TRBJ1-4
CDR3 length: 14
clone size: NA
D gene: NA
CDR3 DNA: TGTGCCAGCTCACCCGACAGCGGGAGGGAAAAACTGTTTTTT
CDR3 protein: CASSPDSGREKLFF

V gene: TRBV28
J gene: TRBJ2-2
CDR3 length: 15
clone size: NA
D gene: TRBD2
CDR3 DNA: TGTGCCAGCAGTTCGCGACTAGCTGGCACCGGGGAGCTGTTTTTT
CDR3 protein: CASSSRLAGTGELFF